Listed here are 9 T cell receptor beta chains from one sample, sequenced in a study of T cell responses to AZD1222 COVID-19 vaccine. The protocol was immunoSEQ multiplex PCR, while the TCRdb copy is restricted to in-frame clones and leaves out a portion. The table lists 120,000 or so clones, approximately 88% of them singletons. The material was peripheral blood, obtained on day 0 of AZD1222 vaccination. The receptors were sampled from an adult in good health.

The chain links TRBV4-2 to TRBJ2-7, with D possibly being TRBD2 (5 bases). The CDR3 is 15 residues long. CDR1 is LGHNA and CDR2 is YNFKEQ in the germline V gene. V lost 4 bases and J lost 0, with 13 bases in between. Written as DNA, the CDR3 is TGTGCCAGCAGCCTTCAGGACTCCCTCTCCTACGAGCAGTACTTC. Translation: CASSLQDSLSYEQYF.

V gene TRBV20-1 combines with J gene TRBJ2-1; D is ambiguous. This CDR3 has 11 amino acids. With 7 bases removed from V and 5 bases from J, the gap between germline ends came to 9 bases. Per the germline V gene, CDR1 is DFQATT and CDR2 is SNEGSKA (reference sequence). The CDR3 here is CSGPYNNEQFF. DNA for the CDR3: TGCAGTGGGCCGTATAACAATGAGCAGTTCTTC.

CDR3 sequence reads: CASSLVRFLGGYTF. The CDR3 region has the DNA TGTGCCAGCAGCTTAGTCAGGTTTTTAGGTGGCTACACCTTC. The chain employs TRBV7-2 and TRBJ1-2; D remains ambiguous. V shed 1 base and J shed 7 bases, with 13 bases lying between them. The CDR3 loop spans 14 amino acids. CDR1 is SGHTA and CDR2 is FQGNSA in the germline V gene.

CDR3 loop: CASSFRGNTEAFF. The CDR3 coding sequence is TGTGCCAGCAGTTTCAGAGGGAACACTGAAGCTTTCTTT. The chain uses TRBV27 and TRBJ1-1; the D is unclear. Germline CDR1 MNHEY, CDR2 SMNVEV (reference sequence). CDR3 length: 13 residues. The V end was cut by 3 bases, the J end by 1 base, with 6 bases between.

V is TRBV11-2 and J is TRBJ1-6; TRBD1 agrees at 8 bases. The CDR3 runs 18 residues. Looked up from germline, CDR1 is SGHAT and CDR2 is FQNNGV. Losses at the gene ends were 5 bases for V and 8 bases for J; bases not matched to a gene: 17. In nucleotides, the CDR3 is TGTGCCAGCAGCAGACGAGGACAGGGACTTAGTTTTGATTCACCCCTCCACTTT. Translating gives CASSRRGQGLSFDSPLHF.

The V and J genes are TRBV23-1 and TRBJ2-5, with D perhaps given as TRBD1 or TRBD2 (5 bases each). TRBV23-1 is an ORF for which the function is uncertain. CDR3 length: 11 amino acids. The CDR3 reads CATRGVQTQYF. The DNA of the CDR3 is TGCGCGACCAGAGGGGTCCAGACCCAGTACTTC.

CDR3 sequence: CASSQGIDYGYTF. The CDR3 region has the DNA TGTGCCAGCAGTCAGGGGATTGACTATGGCTACACCTTC. V gene TRBV2 combines with J gene TRBJ1-2, with D perhaps matching TRBD1 (6 bases). Trimming left V 5 bases short and J 3 bases short, with 10 bases between. Looked up from germline, CDR1 is SNHLY and CDR2 is FYNNEI. The CDR3 length is 13 residues.

V and J are TRBV4-2 and TRBJ2-7; 11 bases line up with TRBD1. V was clipped by 4 bases and J by 6 bases; unmatched bases: 11. CDR1 LGHNA and CDR2 YNFKEQ come from the germline V gene. The CDR3 loop spans 16 amino acids. This chain's CDR3 is CASSPYWDRGRGEQYF. The CDR3 DNA follows: TGTGCCAGCAGCCCCTACTGGGACAGGGGGAGGGGCGAGCAGTACTTC.

The gene calls are TRBV7-2 and TRBJ2-7, with D perhaps matching TRBD1 or TRBD2 (7 bases each). From germline, CDR1 is SGHTA and CDR2 FQGNSA. The CDR3 is made up of 15 amino acids. V was cut by 6 bases and J by 4 bases, with 19 bases left in between. The CDR3 reads CASSPGGVPSYEQYF. The CDR3 DNA reads as TGTGCCAGCAGTCCAGGGGGGGTGCCCAGTTACGAGCAGTACTTC. The full variable domain, with the rest looked up from reference TRBV7-2 and TRBJ2-7, is GAGVSQSPSNKVTEKGKDVELRCDPISGHTALYWYRQSLGQGLEFLIYFQGNSAPDKSGLPSDRFSAERTGGSVSTLTIQRTQQEDSAVYLCASSPGGVPSYEQYFGPGTRLTVT.